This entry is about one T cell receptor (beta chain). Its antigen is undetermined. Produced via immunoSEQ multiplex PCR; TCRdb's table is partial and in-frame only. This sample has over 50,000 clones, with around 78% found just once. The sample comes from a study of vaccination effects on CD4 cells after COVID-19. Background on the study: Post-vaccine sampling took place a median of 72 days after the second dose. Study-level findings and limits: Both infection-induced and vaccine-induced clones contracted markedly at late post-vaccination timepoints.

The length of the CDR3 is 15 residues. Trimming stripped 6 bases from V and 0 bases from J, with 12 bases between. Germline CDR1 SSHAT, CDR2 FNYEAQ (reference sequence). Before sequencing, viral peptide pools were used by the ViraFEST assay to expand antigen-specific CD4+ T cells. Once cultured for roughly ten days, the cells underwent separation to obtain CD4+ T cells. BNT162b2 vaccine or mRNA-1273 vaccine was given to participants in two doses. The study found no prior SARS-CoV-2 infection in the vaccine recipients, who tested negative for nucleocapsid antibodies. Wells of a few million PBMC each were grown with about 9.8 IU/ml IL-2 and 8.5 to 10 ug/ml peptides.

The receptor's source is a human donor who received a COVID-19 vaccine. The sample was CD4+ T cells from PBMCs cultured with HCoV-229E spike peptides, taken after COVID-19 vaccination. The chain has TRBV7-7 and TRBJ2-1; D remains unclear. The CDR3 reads CASSPSRSSYNEQFF. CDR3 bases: TGTGCCAGCAGTCCCAGCCGGAGCTCCTACAATGAGCAGTTCTTC.